This entry is about one TCR beta chain. Its antigen is unknown. Per-base qualities were not stored, and no clone one base away is much larger. Library preparation was by the immunoSEQ multiplex PCR assay. The table comes from immuneACCESS by way of TCRdb, which keeps in-frame sequences with V and J called. Part of the clones is missing from these tables; in studies checked, under half for an unresolved V gene and the rest for unknown reasons. Recorded for this sample are tens of thousands of clones; roughly 95% of them occurred a single time. Of the sample, approximately 2.7% is held by the ten largest clones. Repertoires were sampled multiple times during chemoradiotherapy, which allowed clonal expansion in the tumor microenvironment to be followed. This sample stems from a study of chemoradiotherapy in HPV16-positive cancers (dated by TCRdb to 2022 to 2024). About the study as a whole: Candidate HPV-specific T-cell clones and common TCR motifs were defined by functional T-cell assays performed on cells from a couple of HPV16-positive patients. The study asked whether T-cell immunity to the HPV oncoproteins E6 and E7 changes during chemoradiotherapy and whether this immunity affects survival. Next, the candidate HPV-specific TCRs and motifs were followed in TCR repertoires from over 85 patients with HPV-related cancers. General conclusions and limits of the study: Expansion of candidate HPV-specific clones and E7-related TCR motifs was observed in the tumor microenvironment during treatment, whereas no such expansion was observed for non-HPV-specific T cells. The functional definition of HPV-specific T cells was derived from only a couple of HPV16-positive patients, and the survival association was reported for HPV16-positive patients. In HPV16-positive patients, expansion of HPV-responsive T cells during chemoradiotherapy was associated with improved recurrence-free survival.

This clonotype originated in a human donor with HPV-associated anogenital cancer. The material was obtained from a patient who underwent chemoradiotherapy.

CDR3 loop: CSVSPGAGNTEAFF. The base sequence is TGCAGCGTCTCCCCCGGGGCGGGGAACACTGAAGCTTTCTTT. The sequence joins TRBV29-1 to TRBJ1-1; the D gene is possibly TRBD1, with 5 bases matching. The CDR3 measures 14 amino acids from cysteine to phenylalanine. Only the CDR3 portion is preserved as DNA: 42 bases, with reading frame beginning at the first base. The germline V gene yields SQVTM for CDR1 and ANQGSEA for CDR2. The junction shows trimming of 6 bases on V and 1 base on J, plus 15 bases between the germline ends.